Sequencing of this T cell receptor beta chain was carried out in a study of OX40 agonist ivuxolimab in advanced cancers. Looking at the study overall: An agonistic human IgG2 monoclonal antibody against OX40 (CD134) was given.

Germline CDR1 reads SEHNR; CDR2 reads FQNEAQ (reference sequence). This CDR3 comprises 16 residues. V shed 3 bases and J 5 bases; nucleotides not matched to a gene: 11. Only in-frame clones appear in the TCRdb table, and some are missing; sequencing was by immunoSEQ multiplex PCR. The sample consists of about 70,000 clones, around 80% of them appearing once. This clonotype was obtained from an adult with an advanced solid tumor such as melanoma, head and neck, liver or kidney cancer. The sample in question was CD4+ or CD8+ T cells sorted from blood, obtained in a trial of the OX40 agonist ivuxolimab. The rearrangement joins TRBV7-9 to TRBJ2-3; TRBD1 agrees at 7 bases. The CDR3 DNA sequence: TGTGCCAGCAGCTTTTTCAGTACAGGGGACGGAGATACGCAGTATTTT. Its protein is CASSFFSTGDGDTQYF.